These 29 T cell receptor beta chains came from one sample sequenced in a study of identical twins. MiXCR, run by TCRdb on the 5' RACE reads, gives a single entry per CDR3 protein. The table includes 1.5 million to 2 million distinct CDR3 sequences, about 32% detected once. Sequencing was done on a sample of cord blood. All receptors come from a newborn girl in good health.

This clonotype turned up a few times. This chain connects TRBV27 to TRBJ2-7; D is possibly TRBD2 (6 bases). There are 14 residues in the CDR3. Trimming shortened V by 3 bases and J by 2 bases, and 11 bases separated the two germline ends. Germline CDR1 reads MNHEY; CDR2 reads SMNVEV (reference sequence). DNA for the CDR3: TGTGCCAGCAGTTTTAAGCGGGCGGCCTACGAGCAGTACTTC. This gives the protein CASSFKRAAYEQYF.

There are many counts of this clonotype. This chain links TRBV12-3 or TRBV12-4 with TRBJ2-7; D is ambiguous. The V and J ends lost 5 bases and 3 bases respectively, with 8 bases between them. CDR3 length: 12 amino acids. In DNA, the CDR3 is TGTGCCAGCAGTCCCCTCGACTACGAGCAGTACTTC. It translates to CASSPLDYEQYF.

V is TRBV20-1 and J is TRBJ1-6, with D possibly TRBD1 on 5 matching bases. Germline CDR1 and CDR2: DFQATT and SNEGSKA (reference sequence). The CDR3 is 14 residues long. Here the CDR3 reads CGFSLTEINSPLHF. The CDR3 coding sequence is TGCGGATTTAGTTTGACAGAGATTAATTCACCCCTCCACTTT.

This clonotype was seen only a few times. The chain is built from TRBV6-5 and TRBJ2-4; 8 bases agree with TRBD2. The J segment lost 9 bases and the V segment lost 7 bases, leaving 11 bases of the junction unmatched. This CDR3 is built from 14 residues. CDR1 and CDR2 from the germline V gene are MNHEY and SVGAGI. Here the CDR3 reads CASTDPGLGGIQYF. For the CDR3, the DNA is TGTGCCAGCACAGACCCGGGACTAGGCGGCATTCAGTACTTC.

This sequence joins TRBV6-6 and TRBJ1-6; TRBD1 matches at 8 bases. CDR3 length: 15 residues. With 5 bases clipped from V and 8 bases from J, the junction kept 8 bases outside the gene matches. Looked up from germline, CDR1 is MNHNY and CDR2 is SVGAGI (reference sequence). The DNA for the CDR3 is TGTGCCAGCAGTGCGACCCGGACAGGGCATTCACCCCTCCACTTT. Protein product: CASSATRTGHSPLHF.

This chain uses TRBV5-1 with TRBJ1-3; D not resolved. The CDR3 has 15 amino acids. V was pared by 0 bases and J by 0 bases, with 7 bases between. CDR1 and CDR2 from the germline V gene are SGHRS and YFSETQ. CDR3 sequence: CASSLEPSSGNTIYF. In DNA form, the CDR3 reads TGCGCCAGCAGCTTGGAACCCAGCTCTGGAAACACCATATATTTT.

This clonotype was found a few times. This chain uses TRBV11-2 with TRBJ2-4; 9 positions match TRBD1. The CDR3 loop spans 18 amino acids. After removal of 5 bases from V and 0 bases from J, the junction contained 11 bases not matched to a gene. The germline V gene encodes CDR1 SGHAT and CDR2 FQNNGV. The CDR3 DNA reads TGTGCCAGCAGCCCAAGGGGACAGGGCCAGCTAGCCAAAAACATTCAGTACTTC. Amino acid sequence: CASSPRGQGQLAKNIQYF.

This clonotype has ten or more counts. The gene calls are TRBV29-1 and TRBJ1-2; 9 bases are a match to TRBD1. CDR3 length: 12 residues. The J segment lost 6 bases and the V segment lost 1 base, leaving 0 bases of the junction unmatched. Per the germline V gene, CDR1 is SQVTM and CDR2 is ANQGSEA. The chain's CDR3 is CSVEGTGDGYTF. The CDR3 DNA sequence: TGCAGCGTTGAAGGGACAGGGGATGGCTACACCTTC. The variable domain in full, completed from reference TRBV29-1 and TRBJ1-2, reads SAVISQKPSRDICQRGTSLTIQCQVDSQVTMMFWYRQQPGQSLTLIATANQGSEATYESGFVIDKFPISRPNLTFSTLTVSNMSPEDSSIYLCSVEGTGDGYTFGSGTRLTVV.

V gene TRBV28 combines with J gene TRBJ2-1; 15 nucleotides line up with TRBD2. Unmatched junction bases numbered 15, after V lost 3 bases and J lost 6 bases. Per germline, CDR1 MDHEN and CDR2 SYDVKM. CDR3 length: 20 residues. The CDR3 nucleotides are TGTGCCAGCAGTTTCCCTCCCCGGGGACTAGCGGGAGGTCGCTCCAATGAGCAGTTCTTC. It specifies CASSFPPRGLAGGRSNEQFF.

CDR3 sequence: CASSYCNMNTEAFF. CDR3 DNA: TGTGCCAGCAGTTACTGCAACATGAACACTGAAGCTTTCTTT. This chain uses TRBV6-6 with TRBJ1-1; D is unresolved. Looked up from germline, CDR1 is MNHNY and CDR2 is SVGAGI (reference sequence). V lost 1 base, J lost 0 bases, and 6 bases lay in between. The CDR3 totals 14 residues.

The CDR3 DNA is TGCAGCGTGATCGGGACTAGCGGGGGGGTCTTTCTCGGTGAGACCCAGTACTTC. Translating it yields CSVIGTSGGVFLGETQYF. The gene calls are TRBV29-1 and TRBJ2-5; TRBD2 aligns across 16 bases. Germline trimming cut 6 bases from V and 5 bases from J; bases unmatched to any gene: 15. CDR3 length equals 18 residues. Germline V gene lookup returns CDR1 SQVTM and CDR2 ANQGSEA.

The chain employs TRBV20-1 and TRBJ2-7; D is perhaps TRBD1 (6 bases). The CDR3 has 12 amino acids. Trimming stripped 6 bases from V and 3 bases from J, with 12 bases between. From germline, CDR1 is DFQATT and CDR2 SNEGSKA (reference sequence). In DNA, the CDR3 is TGCAGTGCGTACAGAGGGGGCTACGAGCAGTACTTC. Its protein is CSAYRGGYEQYF.

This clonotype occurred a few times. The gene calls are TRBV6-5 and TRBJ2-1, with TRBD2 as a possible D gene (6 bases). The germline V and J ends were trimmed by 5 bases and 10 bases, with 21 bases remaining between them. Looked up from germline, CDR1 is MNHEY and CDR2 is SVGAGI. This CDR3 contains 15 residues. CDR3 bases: TGTGCCAGCAGTCCCCTTGTATCGGGGAGGAGGGAGCAGTTCTTC. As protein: CASSPLVSGRREQFF.

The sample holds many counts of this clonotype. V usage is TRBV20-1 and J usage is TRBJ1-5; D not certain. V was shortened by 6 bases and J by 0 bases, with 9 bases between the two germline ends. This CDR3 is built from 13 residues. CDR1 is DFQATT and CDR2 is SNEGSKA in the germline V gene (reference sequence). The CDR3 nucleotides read TGCAGTGCCGGGTTAGGTAGCAATCAGCCCCAGCATTTT. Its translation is CSAGLGSNQPQHF.

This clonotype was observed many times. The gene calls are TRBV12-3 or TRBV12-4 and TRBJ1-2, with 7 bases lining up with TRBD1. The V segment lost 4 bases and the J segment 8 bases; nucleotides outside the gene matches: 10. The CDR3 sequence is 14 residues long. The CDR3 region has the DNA TGTGCCAGCAGTTATCCCGACAGGGTACGAGGCTACACCTTC. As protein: CASSYPDRVRGYTF.

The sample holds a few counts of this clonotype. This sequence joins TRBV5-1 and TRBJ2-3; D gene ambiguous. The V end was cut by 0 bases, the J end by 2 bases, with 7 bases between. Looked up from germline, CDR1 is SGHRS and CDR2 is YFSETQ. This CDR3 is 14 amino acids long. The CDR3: CASSLVYYTDTQYF. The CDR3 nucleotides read TGCGCCAGCAGCTTGGTATACTACACAGATACGCAGTATTTT.

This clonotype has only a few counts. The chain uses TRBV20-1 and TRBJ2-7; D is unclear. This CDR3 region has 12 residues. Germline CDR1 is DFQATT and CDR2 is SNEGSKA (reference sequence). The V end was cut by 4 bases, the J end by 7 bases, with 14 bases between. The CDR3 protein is CSATPLGNEQYF. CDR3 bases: TGCAGTGCTACTCCTCTGGGGAATGAGCAGTACTTC.

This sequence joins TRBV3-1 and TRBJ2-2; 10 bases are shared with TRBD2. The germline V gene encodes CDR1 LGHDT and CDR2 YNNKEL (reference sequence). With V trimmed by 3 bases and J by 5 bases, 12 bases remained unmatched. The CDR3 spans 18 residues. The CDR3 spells CASSQVTQAGGRTGELFF. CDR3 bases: TGTGCCAGCAGCCAGGTTACTCAAGCGGGGGGGCGGACCGGGGAGCTGTTTTTT.

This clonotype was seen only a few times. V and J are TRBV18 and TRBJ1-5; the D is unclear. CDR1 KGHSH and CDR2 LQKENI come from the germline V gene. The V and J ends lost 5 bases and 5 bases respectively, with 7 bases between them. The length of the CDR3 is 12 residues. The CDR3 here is CASSGSDQPQHF. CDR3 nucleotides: TGTGCCAGCTCAGGCTCAGATCAGCCCCAGCATTTT.

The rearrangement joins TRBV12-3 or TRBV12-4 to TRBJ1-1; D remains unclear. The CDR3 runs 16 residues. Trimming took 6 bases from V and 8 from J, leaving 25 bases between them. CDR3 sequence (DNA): TGTGCCAGCAGCTTAATAGTCCAGAGCCCTCAAGGAGAAGCTTTCTTT. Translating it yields CASSLIVQSPQGEAFF.

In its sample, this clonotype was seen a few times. CDR3: CASSVPPISGETQYF. The CDR3 DNA sequence: TGTGCCAGCAGTGTCCCCCCCATTTCTGGGGAGACCCAGTACTTC. J is TRBJ2-5 and V is TRBV12-3 or TRBV12-4; D gene unclear. Deletions cut 5 bases from V and 5 bases from J, with 18 bases between. This CDR3 spans 15 amino acids.

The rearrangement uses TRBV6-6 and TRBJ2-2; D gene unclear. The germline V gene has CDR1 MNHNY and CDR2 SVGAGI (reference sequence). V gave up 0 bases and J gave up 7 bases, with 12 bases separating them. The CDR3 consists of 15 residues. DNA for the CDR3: TGTGCCAGCAGTTACTCCGGCCTAGTAATCGGGGAGCTGTTTTTT. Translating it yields CASSYSGLVIGELFF.

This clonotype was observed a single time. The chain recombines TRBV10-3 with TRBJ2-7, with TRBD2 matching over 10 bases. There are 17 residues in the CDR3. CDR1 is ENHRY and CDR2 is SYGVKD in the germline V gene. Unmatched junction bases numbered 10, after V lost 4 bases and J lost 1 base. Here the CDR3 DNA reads TGTGCCATCAGTGGGTACCCGGGGACTAGCGAGTCCTACGAGCAGTACTTC. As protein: CAISGYPGTSESYEQYF.

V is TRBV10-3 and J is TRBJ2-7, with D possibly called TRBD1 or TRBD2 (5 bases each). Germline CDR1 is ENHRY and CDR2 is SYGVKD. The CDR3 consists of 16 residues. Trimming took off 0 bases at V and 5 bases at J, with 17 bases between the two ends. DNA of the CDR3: TGTGCCATCAGTGAGTCCGGGGCGATCTCCGTCCACGAGCAGTACTTC. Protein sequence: CAISESGAISVHEQYF.

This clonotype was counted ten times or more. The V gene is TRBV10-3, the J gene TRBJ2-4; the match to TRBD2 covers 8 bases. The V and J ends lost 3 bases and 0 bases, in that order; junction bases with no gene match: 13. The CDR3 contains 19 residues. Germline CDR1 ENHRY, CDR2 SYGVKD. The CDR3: CAISDPAGGMSVAKNIQYF. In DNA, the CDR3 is TGTGCCATCAGTGACCCCGCGGGAGGAATGTCCGTAGCCAAAAACATTCAGTACTTC.

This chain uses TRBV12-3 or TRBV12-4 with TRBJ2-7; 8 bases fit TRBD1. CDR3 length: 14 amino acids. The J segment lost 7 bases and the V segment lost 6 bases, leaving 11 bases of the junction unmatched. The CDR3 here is CASRRTGSYNEQYF. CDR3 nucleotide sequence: TGTGCCAGCAGGAGGACAGGGTCCTACAATGAGCAGTACTTC.

The CDR3 reads CSARTPKDNEQYF. CDR3 coding DNA: TGCAGTGCTAGGACTCCGAAGGACAATGAGCAGTACTTC. V gene TRBV20-1 combines with J gene TRBJ2-7, with D possibly matching TRBD1 (5 bases). V gave up 3 bases and J gave up 7 bases, with 16 bases separating them. The CDR3 spans 13 residues. Per the germline V gene, CDR1 is DFQATT and CDR2 is SNEGSKA (reference sequence).

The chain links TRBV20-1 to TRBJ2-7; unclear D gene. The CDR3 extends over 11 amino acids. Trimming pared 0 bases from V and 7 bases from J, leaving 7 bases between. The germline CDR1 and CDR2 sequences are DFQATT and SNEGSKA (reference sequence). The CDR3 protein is CSAREVFEQYF. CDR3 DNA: TGCAGTGCTAGAGAGGTTTTTGAGCAGTACTTC.

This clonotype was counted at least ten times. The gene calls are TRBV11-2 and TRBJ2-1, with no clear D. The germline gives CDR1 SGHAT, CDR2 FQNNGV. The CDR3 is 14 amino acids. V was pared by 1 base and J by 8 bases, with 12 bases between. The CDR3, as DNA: TGTGCCAGCAGCTTAGCCCCTAGATCAGATGAGCAGTTCTTC. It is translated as CASSLAPRSDEQFF.